Below are 7 T cell receptor beta chains sequenced from a single sample in a study of patients and donors after allogeneic stem cell transplantation. TCRdb re-derived calls from the RT-PCR reads in MiXCR, one entry per CDR3 protein. The sample consists of fewer than 500,000 distinct CDR3 sequences, around 16% of them appearing once. Sequenced material: blood, either unsorted or a sorted T cell fraction (not recorded which). These receptors came from a human donor who was either an allogeneic HSCT recipient or a stem cell or donor lymphocyte infusion donor (not recorded which). It is not recorded whose cells these are; they may come from a transplant donor.

The chain uses TRBV20-1 and TRBJ2-7; no definite D call. Trimming removed 0 bases at V and 4 bases at J, with 7 bases between. Germline-derived CDR1 and CDR2 are DFQATT and SNEGSKA (reference sequence). The CDR3 is 12 residues long. CDR3 sequence (DNA): TGCAGTGCTAGAGATAGAAGATACGAGCAGTACTTC. This codes for CSARDRRYEQYF.

This clonotype was found many times. This chain uses TRBV12-3 or TRBV12-4 with TRBJ1-2; tentatively, D is TRBD1 (6 bases). The CDR3 extends over 13 amino acids. V was trimmed by 7 bases and J by 4 bases, leaving 13 bases between them. The CDR3 DNA follows: TGTGCCAGCACTCTTGGGGACACCTATGGCTACACCTTC. Encoded protein: CASTLGDTYGYTF.

The chain recombines TRBV3-1 with TRBJ2-7; D is unclear. V was clipped by 0 bases and J by 3 bases, with 9 bases between them. Looked up from germline, CDR1 is LGHDT and CDR2 is YNNKEL (reference sequence). CDR3 length equals 14 residues. CDR3 DNA sequence: TGTGCCAGCAGCCAAGATTTGCGACACTACGAGCAGTACTTC. As protein: CASSQDLRHYEQYF.

This clonotype showed up just a few times. V and J are TRBV6-6 and TRBJ1-2, with a possible D match to TRBD1 (6 bases). This CDR3 has 13 amino acids. Trimming took off 2 bases at V and 7 bases at J, with 11 bases between the two ends. CDR1 MNHNY and CDR2 SVGAGI come from the germline V gene (reference sequence). The CDR3 bases are TGTGCCAGCAGTTACCAGGGGAACGGTGGCTACACCTTC. Protein product: CASSYQGNGGYTF.

The chain joins TRBV18 to TRBJ2-3, with 10 nucleotides matching TRBD1. The germline CDR1 and CDR2 sequences are KGHSH and LQKENI. The V segment lost 3 bases and the J segment 1 base; nucleotides outside the gene matches: 13. The CDR3 contains 19 residues. CDR3 sequence (DNA): TGTGCCAGCTCACCGGACAGGGGGAGGCTTCCGACGGGCACAGATACGCAGTATTTT. It encodes CASSPDRGRLPTGTDTQYF.

The chain is built from TRBV30 and TRBJ2-1; 10 bases are shared with TRBD2. J lost 1 base, V lost 5 bases, and 8 bases had no gene match. The CDR3 is 16 amino acids. Germline V gene lookup returns CDR1 GTSNPN and CDR2 SVGIG (reference sequence). The CDR3 protein is CAWHLAGVTSYNEQFF. Here the CDR3 DNA reads TGTGCCTGGCACCTAGCGGGAGTAACATCCTACAATGAGCAGTTCTTC.

This clonotype was picked up many times. The chain recombines TRBV5-1 with TRBJ1-2; D is unresolved. V gave up 1 base and J gave up 5 bases, with 9 bases separating them. Germline CDR1 reads SGHRS; CDR2 reads YFSETQ. The CDR3 consists of 13 residues. CDR3 sequence (DNA): TGCGCCAGCAGCTTGTCAACCCCTTATGGCTACACCTTC. Amino acid sequence: CASSLSTPYGYTF.